These 8 T cell receptor beta chains were sequenced from one sample in a study of T cell clonality in common variable immunodeficiency. Study-wide findings and caveats: Common variable immunodeficiency TCR beta sequences reportedly had fewer deletions and N-nucleotide insertions.

This table comes from immunoSEQ multiplex PCR, and its TCRdb copy is limited to in-frame clones, with some not included. The sample yields 30,000 to 40,000 clones, without any singletons. No antigens are known for them. The sequencing sample was made of peripheral blood mononuclear cells. These receptors were collected from a human donor with common variable immunodeficiency.

In this sample, this clone turned up many times. The read comes to an end 3 residues before the CDR3 does, leaving the germline J gene to fill in the end. The chain uses TRBV29-1 and TRBJ2-1; 9 bases match TRBD1. V lost 6 bases to trimming and J lost 3 bases; unmatched junction nucleotides: 9. Germline CDR1 reads SQVTM; CDR2 reads ANQGSEA. CDR3 length: 15 residues. The CDR3 is CSVGLGTGFYNEQFF. The CDR3 bases that were read are TGCAGCGTGGGATTGGGGACAGGGTTCTACAATGAG.

This clone was counted many times. The read terminates 3 residues ahead of where the CDR3 ends, so the germline J gene completes it. This sequence joins TRBV18 and TRBJ1-1; D is uncertain. Germline values: CDR1 KGHSH, CDR2 LQKENI. Trimming shortened V by 7 bases and J by 0 bases, and 9 bases separated the two germline ends. CDR3 length: 13 residues. The covered CDR3 bases are TGTGCCAGCTTCCAAGCGTTGAACACTGAA. It specifies CASFQALNTE. In full, the CDR3 is CASFQALNTEAFF.

In its sample, this clone was seen a few times. Being one base from a much bigger clone, this may be a read error. The read stops 3 residues short of the end of the CDR3; the missing end is completed from the germline J gene. The chain combines TRBV6-1 with TRBJ1-5, with D perhaps TRBD1 (6 bases). Germline V gene sequence: CDR1 MNHNS, CDR2 SASEGT. The CDR3 is 15 residues long. CDR3 in amino acids: CASSEAGARKQPQHF. The part of the CDR3 DNA that was read is TGTGCCAGCAGCGAAGCGGGGGCTCGTAAGCAGCCC.

This clone was seen ten or more times. With the read ending 3 residues before the CDR3 end, the germline J gene is used to fill in that end. V is TRBV2 and J is TRBJ2-7, with a possible D match to TRBD1 (6 bases). V lost 6 bases, J lost 2 bases, and 17 bases lay in between. Germline V gene data show CDR1 as SNHLY and CDR2 as FYNNEI. The CDR3 loop spans 15 amino acids. This CDR3 reads CASSPPVGDTYEQYF. The CDR3 DNA, read in part, is TGTGCCAGCAGCCCCCCGGTAGGGGACACCTACGAG.

As for this clone: The CDR3 extends 3 residues past the end of the read, so its final part is completed from the germline J gene. The chain recombines TRBV5-5 with TRBJ1-5; TRBD1 might be the D (5 bases). Germline V lookup: CDR1 SGHKS, CDR2 YYEKEE (reference sequence). Trimming stripped 0 bases from V and 1 base from J, with 8 bases between. This CDR3 is 15 amino acids long. CDR3 DNA (partial): TGTGCCAGCAGCTTGGGCAGGGTGAGCAATCAGCCC. Amino acid sequence: CASSLGRVSNQP. The CDR3 reads in full as CASSLGRVSNQPQHF.

This clone was found many times. Read sequence stops 3 residues before the CDR3 end, and the germline J gene provides the missing end. This sequence joins TRBV19 and TRBJ1-1; D remains unclear. The CDR3 has 12 residues. Germline loops: CDR1 LNHDA, CDR2 SQIVND (reference sequence). The V and J ends lost 7 bases and 0 bases respectively, with 6 bases between them. Incomplete CDR3 DNA: TGTGCCAGTAAGAGGGTGAACACTGAA. Its protein product is CASKRVNTE. The whole CDR3 reads CASKRVNTEAFF.

This clone was counted a few times. The read terminates 3 residues ahead of where the CDR3 ends, so the germline J gene completes it. The chain couples TRBV30 to TRBJ2-1; 11 bases align to TRBD2. V gave up 2 bases and J gave up 7 bases; unmatched junction bases: 10. This CDR3 has 16 residues. Per germline, CDR1 GTSNPN and CDR2 SVGIG (reference sequence). The CDR3 loop reads CAWSTHGTSGPNEQFF. The CDR3 DNA, read in part, is TGTGCCTGGAGTACCCACGGGACTAGCGGCCCTAATGAG.

In its sample, this clone was seen a few times. Coverage ceases 3 residues before the CDR3 finishes, and the germline J gene fills in the end. The chain recombines TRBV2 with TRBJ2-1, with 13 positions matching TRBD2. Germline assignment: CDR1 SNHLY and CDR2 FYNNEI. The CDR3 loop spans 17 amino acids. V trimming: 6 bases; J trimming: 7 bases; junction bases outside the gene matches: 12. CDR3 DNA, as far as it was read: TGTGCCAGCAGCCTTCTGGTACTAGCGGGGGGGCAAAATGAG. It yields the protein CASSLLVLAGGQNE. The entire CDR3 protein reads CASSLLVLAGGQNEQFF.